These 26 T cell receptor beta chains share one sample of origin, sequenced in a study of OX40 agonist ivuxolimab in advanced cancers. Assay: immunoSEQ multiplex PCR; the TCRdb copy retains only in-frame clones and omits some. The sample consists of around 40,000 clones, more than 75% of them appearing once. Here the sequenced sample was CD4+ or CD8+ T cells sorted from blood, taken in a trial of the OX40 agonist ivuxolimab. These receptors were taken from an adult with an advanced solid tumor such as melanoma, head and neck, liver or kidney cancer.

CDR3 nucleotide sequence: TGTGCCAGTAGTACGCAGGGGACTGGGGCCAACGTCCTGACTTTC. Translating gives CASSTQGTGANVLTF. This chain uses TRBV19 with TRBJ2-6; perhaps TRBD1 as D (6 bases). CDR1 LNHDA and CDR2 SQIVND come from the germline V gene (reference sequence). V was trimmed by 4 bases and J by 2 bases, leaving 9 bases between them. There are 15 residues in the CDR3.

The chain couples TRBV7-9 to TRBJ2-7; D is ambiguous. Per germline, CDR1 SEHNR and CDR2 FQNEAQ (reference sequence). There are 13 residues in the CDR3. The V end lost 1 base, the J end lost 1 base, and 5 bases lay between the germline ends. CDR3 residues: CASSLERSYEQYV. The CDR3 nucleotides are TGTGCCAGCAGCTTAGAGCGTTCCTACGAGCAGTACGTC.

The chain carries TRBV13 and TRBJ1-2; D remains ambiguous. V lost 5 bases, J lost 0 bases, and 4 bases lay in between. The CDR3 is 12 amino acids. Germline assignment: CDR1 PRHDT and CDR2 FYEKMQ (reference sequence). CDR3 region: CASSLSNYGYTF. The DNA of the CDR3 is TGTGCCAGCAGCCTATCTAACTATGGCTACACCTTC.

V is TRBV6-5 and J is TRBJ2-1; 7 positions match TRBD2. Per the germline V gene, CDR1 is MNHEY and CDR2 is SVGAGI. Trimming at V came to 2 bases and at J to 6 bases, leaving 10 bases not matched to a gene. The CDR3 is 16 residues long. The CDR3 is CASSYPAGVPGNEQFF. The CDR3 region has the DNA TGTGCCAGCAGTTACCCTGCGGGGGTCCCGGGCAATGAGCAGTTCTTC.

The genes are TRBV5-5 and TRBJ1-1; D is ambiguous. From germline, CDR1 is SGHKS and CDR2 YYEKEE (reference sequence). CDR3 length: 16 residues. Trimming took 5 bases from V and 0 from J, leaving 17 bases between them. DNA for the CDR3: TGTGCCAGCAGGTCCTCCCTGGCCAGGCTGAACACTGAAGCTTTCTTT. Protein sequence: CASRSSLARLNTEAFF.

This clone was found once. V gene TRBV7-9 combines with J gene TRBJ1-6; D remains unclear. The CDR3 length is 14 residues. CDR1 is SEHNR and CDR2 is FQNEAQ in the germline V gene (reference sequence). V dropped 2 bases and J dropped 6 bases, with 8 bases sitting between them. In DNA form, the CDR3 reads TGTGCCAGCAGCTTAACGCAGCGTAATTCACCCCTCCACTTT. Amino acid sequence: CASSLTQRNSPLHF.

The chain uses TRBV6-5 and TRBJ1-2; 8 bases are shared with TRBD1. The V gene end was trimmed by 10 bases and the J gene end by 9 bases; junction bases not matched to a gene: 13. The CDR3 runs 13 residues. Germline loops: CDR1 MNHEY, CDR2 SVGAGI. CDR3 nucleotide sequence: TGTGCCATCCAGCCCGGGACAGGAGGGAGCTACACCTTC. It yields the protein CAIQPGTGGSYTF.

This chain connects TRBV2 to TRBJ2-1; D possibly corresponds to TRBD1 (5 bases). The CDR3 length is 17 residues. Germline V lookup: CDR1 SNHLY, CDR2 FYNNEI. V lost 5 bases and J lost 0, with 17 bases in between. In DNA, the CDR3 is TGTGCCAGCAGTCACGGCGGACATTATAGCTCCTACAATGAGCAGTTCTTC. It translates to CASSHGGHYSSYNEQFF. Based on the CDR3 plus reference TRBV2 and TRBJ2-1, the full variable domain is EPEVTQTPSHQVTQMGQEVILRCVPISNHLYFYWYRQILGQKVEFLVSFYNNEISEKSEIFDDQFSVERPDGSNFTLKIRSTKLEDSAMYFCASSHGGHYSSYNEQFFGPGTRLTVL.

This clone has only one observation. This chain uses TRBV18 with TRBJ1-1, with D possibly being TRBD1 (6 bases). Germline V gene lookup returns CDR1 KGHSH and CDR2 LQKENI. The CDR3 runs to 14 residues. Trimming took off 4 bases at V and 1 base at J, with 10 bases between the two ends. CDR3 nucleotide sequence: TGTGCCAGCTCACAGGGACATACGAACACTGAAGCTTTCTTT. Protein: CASSQGHTNTEAFF.

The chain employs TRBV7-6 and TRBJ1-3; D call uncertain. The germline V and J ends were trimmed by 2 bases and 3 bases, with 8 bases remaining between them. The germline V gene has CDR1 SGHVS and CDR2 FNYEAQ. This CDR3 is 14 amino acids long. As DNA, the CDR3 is TGTGCCAGCAGCTTAACGGGTAGTGGAAACACCATATATTTT. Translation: CASSLTGSGNTIYF. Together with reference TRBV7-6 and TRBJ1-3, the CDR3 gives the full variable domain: GAGVSQSPRYKVTKRGQDVALRCDPISGHVSLYWYRQALGQGPEFLTYFNYEAQQDKSGLPNDRFSAERPEGSISTLTIQRTEQRDSAMYRCASSLTGSGNTIYFGEGSWLTVV.

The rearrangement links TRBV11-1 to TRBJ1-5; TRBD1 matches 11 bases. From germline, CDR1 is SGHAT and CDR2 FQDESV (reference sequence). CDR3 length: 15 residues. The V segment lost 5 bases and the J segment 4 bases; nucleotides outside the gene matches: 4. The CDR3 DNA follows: TGTGCCAGCAGCCTCGGGACAGGGGGAAATCAGCCCCAGCATTTT. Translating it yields CASSLGTGGNQPQHF.

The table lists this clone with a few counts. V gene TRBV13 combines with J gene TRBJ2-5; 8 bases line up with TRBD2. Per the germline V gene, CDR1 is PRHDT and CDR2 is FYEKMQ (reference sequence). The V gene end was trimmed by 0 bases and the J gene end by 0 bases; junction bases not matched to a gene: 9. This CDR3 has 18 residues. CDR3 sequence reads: CASSLGAGALPDQETQYF. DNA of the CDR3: TGTGCCAGCAGCTTAGGAGCGGGGGCATTACCAGACCAAGAGACCCAGTACTTC.

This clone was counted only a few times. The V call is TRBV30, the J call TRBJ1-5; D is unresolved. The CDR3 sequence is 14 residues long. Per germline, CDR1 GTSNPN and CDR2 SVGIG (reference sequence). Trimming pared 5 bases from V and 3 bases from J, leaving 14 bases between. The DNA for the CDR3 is TGTGCCTGGCGAGAGGACTCGGACAATCAGCCCCAGCATTTT. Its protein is CAWREDSDNQPQHF.

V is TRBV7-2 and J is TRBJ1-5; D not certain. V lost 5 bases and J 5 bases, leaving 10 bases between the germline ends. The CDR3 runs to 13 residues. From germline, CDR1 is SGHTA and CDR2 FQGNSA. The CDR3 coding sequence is TGTGCCAGCAGCCGCGGTCCCGATCAGCCCCAGCATTTT. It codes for CASSRGPDQPQHF.

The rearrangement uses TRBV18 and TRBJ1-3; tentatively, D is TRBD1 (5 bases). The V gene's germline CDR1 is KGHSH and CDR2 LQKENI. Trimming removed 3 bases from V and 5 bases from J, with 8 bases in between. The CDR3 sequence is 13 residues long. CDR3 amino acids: CASSPGERNTIYF. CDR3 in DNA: TGTGCCAGCTCACCGGGGGAAAGAAACACCATATATTTT.

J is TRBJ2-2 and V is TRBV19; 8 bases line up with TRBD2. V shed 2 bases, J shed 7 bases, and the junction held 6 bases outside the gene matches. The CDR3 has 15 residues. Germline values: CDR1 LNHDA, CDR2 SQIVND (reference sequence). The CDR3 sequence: CASSISGGAGGELFF. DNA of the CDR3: TGTGCCAGTAGTATATCCGGGGGGGCAGGCGGGGAGCTGTTTTTT.

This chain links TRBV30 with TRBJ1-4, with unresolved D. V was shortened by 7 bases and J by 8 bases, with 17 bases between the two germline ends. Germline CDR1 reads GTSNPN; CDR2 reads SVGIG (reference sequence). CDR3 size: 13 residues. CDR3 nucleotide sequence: TGTGCCTCCACCGGGAGGGAGCAGGAAAAACTGTTTTTT. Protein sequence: CASTGREQEKLFF. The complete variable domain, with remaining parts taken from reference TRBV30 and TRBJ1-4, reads SQTIHQWPATLVQPVGSPLSLECTVEGTSNPNLYWYRQAAGRGLQLLFYSVGIGQISSEVPQNLSASRPQDRQFILSSKKLLLSDSGFYLCASTGREQEKLFFGSGTQLSVL.

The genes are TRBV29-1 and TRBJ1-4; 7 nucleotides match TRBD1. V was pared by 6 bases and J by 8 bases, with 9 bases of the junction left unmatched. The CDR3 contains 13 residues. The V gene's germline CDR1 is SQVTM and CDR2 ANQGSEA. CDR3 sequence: CSVADRVEEKLFF. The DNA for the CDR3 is TGCAGCGTAGCAGACAGGGTGGAGGAAAAACTGTTTTTT.

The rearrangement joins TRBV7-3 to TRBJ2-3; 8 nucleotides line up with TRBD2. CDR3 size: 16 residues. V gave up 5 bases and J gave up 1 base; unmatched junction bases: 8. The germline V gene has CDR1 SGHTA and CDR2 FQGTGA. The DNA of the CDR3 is TGTGCCAGCAGCGTGGTGGGCGGGGGGCGCACAGATACGCAGTATTTT. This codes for CASSVVGGGRTDTQYF.

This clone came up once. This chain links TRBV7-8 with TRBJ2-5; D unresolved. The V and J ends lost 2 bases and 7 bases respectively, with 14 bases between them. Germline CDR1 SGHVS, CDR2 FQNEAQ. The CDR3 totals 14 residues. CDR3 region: CASSLLRTAGTQYF. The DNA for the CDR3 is TGTGCCAGCAGCTTATTACGTACCGCCGGGACCCAGTACTTC.

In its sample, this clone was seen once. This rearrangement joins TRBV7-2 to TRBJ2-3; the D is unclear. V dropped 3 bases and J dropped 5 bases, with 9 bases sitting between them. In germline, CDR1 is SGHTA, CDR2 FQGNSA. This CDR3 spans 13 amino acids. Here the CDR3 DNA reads TGTGCCAGCAGCTTCTCCACGGGAGATACGCAGTATTTT. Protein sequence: CASSFSTGDTQYF.

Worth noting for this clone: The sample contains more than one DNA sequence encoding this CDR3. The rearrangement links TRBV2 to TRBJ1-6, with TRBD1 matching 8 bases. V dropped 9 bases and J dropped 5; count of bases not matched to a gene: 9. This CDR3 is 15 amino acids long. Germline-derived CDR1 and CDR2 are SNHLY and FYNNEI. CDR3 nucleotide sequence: TGTGCCAGTAACATACAGGGGGTGGATAATTCACCCCTCCACTTT. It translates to CASNIQGVDNSPLHF.

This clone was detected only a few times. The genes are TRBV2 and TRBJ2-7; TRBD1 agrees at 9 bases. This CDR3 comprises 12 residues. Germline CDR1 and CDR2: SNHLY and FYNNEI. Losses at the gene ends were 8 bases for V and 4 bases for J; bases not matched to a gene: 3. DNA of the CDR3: TGTGCCAGCCAGGGACAGGGTTACGAGCAGTACGTC. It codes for CASQGQGYEQYV.

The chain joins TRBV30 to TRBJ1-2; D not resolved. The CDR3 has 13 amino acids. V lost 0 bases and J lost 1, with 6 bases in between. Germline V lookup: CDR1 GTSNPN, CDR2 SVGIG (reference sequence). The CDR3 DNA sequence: TGTGCCTGGAGTGTTCAGAGTAACTATGGCTACACCTTC. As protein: CAWSVQSNYGYTF.

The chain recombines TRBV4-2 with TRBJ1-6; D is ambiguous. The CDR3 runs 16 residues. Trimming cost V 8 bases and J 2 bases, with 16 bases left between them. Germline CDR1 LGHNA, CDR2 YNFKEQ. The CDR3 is CASSGVVKTYNSPLHF. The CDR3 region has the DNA TGTGCCAGCTCCGGGGTTGTTAAAACCTATAATTCACCCCTCCACTTT.

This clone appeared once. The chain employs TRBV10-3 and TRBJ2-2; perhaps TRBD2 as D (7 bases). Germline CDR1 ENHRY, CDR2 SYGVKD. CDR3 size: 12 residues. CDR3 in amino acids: CGGGGNTGELFF. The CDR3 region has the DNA TGTGGAGGGGGGGGAAACACCGGGGAGCTGTTTTTT.